What follows are 22 T cell receptor beta chains derived from one specimen sequenced in a study of T cell responses to AZD1222 COVID-19 vaccine. Sequenced by immunoSEQ multiplex PCR; TCRdb stores in-frame clones only, minus some. Found here are 90,000 to 100,000 clones, 84% of them singletons; the top ten hold 12% to 15%. Sequencing used peripheral blood, obtained 28 days after the second AZD1222 dose. These receptors came from an adult who received the AZD1222 COVID-19 vaccine.

V is TRBV6-6 and J is TRBJ2-5; D unresolved. V was shortened by 0 bases and J by 5 bases, with 13 bases between the two germline ends. From germline, CDR1 is MNHNY and CDR2 SVGAGI (reference sequence). The CDR3 runs to 15 residues. CDR3 sequence: CASSYSKRFLETQYF. DNA for the CDR3: TGTGCCAGCAGTTACTCGAAACGGTTTTTGGAGACCCAGTACTTC.

The chain is built from TRBV5-1 and TRBJ2-1; the D call may be TRBD1 or TRBD2 (5 bases each). The CDR3 totals 15 residues. V shed 1 base and J shed 5 bases, with 13 bases lying between them. Germline CDR1 reads SGHRS; CDR2 reads YFSETQ. The CDR3 nucleotides are TGCGCCAGCAGCTTGCCGGGGCCTCAGGACAATGAGCAGTTCTTC. Translation gives CASSLPGPQDNEQFF.

The chain recombines TRBV7-9 with TRBJ2-2; D may be TRBD2 (6 bases). V shed 0 bases and J shed 6 bases, with 8 bases lying between them. Germline CDR1 SEHNR, CDR2 FQNEAQ (reference sequence). The CDR3 runs 14 residues. CDR3 sequence reads: CASSLAGGSGELFF. The CDR3, as DNA: TGTGCCAGCAGCTTAGCCGGAGGGTCCGGGGAGCTGTTTTTT. The whole variable domain, filled in from reference TRBV7-9 and TRBJ2-2, reads DTGVSQNPRHKITKRGQNVTFRCDPISEHNRLYWYRQTLGQGPEFLTYFQNEAQLEKSRLLSDRFSAERPKGSFSTLEIQRTEQGDSAMYLCASSLAGGSGELFFGEGSRLTVL.

The gene calls are TRBV9 and TRBJ1-2; no clear D. The V and J ends lost 0 bases and 8 bases respectively, with 8 bases between them. CDR1 and CDR2 (germline): SGDLS, YYNGEE. The CDR3 is made up of 12 amino acids. The CDR3 protein is CASSVEGYGYTF. The CDR3, as DNA: TGTGCCAGCAGCGTAGAAGGGTACGGCTACACCTTC.

This sequence joins TRBV12-3 or TRBV12-4 and TRBJ2-1; TRBD2 might be the D (5 bases). This CDR3 is 13 amino acids long. V lost 5 bases, J lost 3 bases, and 8 bases lay in between. The CDR3: CASSHGLYNEQFF. For the CDR3, the DNA is TGTGCCAGCAGTCACGGACTCTACAATGAGCAGTTCTTC.

The chain employs TRBV5-5 and TRBJ2-7; 8 bases match TRBD2. The CDR3 runs to 13 residues. Germline V gives CDR1 SGHKS, CDR2 YYEKEE (reference sequence). V was pared by 4 bases and J by 3 bases, with 3 bases of the junction left unmatched. The CDR3 is CASSPGGGYEQYF. CDR3 DNA sequence: TGTGCCAGCAGCCCGGGAGGGGGCTACGAGCAGTACTTC.

V gene TRBV25-1 combines with J gene TRBJ2-7; D gene unclear. CDR1 and CDR2 from the germline V gene are MGHDK and SYGVNS. CDR3 length equals 13 residues. The V end lost 5 bases, the J end lost 4 bases, and 12 bases lay between the germline ends. CDR3 amino acids: CASSLNGPYEQYF. CDR3 DNA: TGTGCCAGCAGTTTGAACGGACCGTACGAGCAGTACTTC.

The chain is built from TRBV27 and TRBJ2-3; the D is unclear. The CDR3 extends over 13 amino acids. The germline V and J ends were trimmed by 5 bases and 3 bases, with 9 bases remaining between them. CDR1 is MNHEY and CDR2 is SMNVEV in the germline V gene (reference sequence). CDR3 in DNA: TGTGCCAGCAGTATAAGTATTACAGATACGCAGTATTTT. Its translation is CASSISITDTQYF.

V and J are TRBV27 and TRBJ1-1; no clear D. This CDR3 comprises 15 residues. The V gene lost 5 bases and the J gene lost 5 bases, with 18 bases spanning the gap. Looked up from germline, CDR1 is MNHEY and CDR2 is SMNVEV (reference sequence). The CDR3 nucleotides read TGTGCCAGCAGTACGGTTCATATCTCGGGGACTGAAGCTTTCTTT. Its protein is CASSTVHISGTEAFF.

J is TRBJ2-1 and V is TRBV2; D uncertain. Trimming left V 4 bases short and J 6 bases short, with 7 bases between. The germline V gene has CDR1 SNHLY and CDR2 FYNNEI. This CDR3 has 12 amino acids. CDR3 bases: TGTGCCAGCAGTGTTAAGGGCAATGAGCAGTTCTTC. This gives the protein CASSVKGNEQFF. The whole variable domain, remainder taken from reference TRBV2 and TRBJ2-1, is EPEVTQTPSHQVTQMGQEVILRCVPISNHLYFYWYRQILGQKVEFLVSFYNNEISEKSEIFDDQFSVERPDGSNFTLKIRSTKLEDSAMYFCASSVKGNEQFFGPGTRLTVL.

This clone has a handful of counts. V usage is TRBV27 and J usage is TRBJ1-2, with a possible D match to TRBD1 (5 bases). Germline assignment: CDR1 MNHEY and CDR2 SMNVEV (reference sequence). V lost 0 bases and J 5 bases, leaving 10 bases between the germline ends. The CDR3 has 14 residues. CDR3 nucleotide sequence: TGTGCCAGCAGTTTATCGATCGGGGGATATGGCTACACCTTC. This translates into CASSLSIGGYGYTF.

This clone was counted once. The V gene is TRBV4-2, the J gene TRBJ2-7; no definite D call. V was clipped by 0 bases and J by 0 bases, with 12 bases between them. Germline V gene sequence: CDR1 LGHNA, CDR2 YNFKEQ. The CDR3 is 16 amino acids. The CDR3 bases are TGTGCCAGCAGCCAAGAAGGCGGAAGGGCCTCCTACGAGCAGTACTTC. It translates to CASSQEGGRASYEQYF.

This sequence joins TRBV20-1 and TRBJ2-5; D ambiguous. V gave up 1 base and J gave up 5 bases, with 5 bases separating them. The germline CDR1 and CDR2 sequences are DFQATT and SNEGSKA (reference sequence). The CDR3 sequence is 11 residues long. The CDR3 DNA sequence: TGCAGTGCTAGAGCCCTGGAGACCCAGTACTTC. Protein product: CSARALETQYF.

The chain employs TRBV9 and TRBJ2-2; 16 nucleotides line up with TRBD2. Germline V gives CDR1 SGDLS, CDR2 YYNGEE. J gave up 3 bases and V 4 bases, and 15 bases lay outside the gene matches. This CDR3 contains 21 residues. The CDR3 loop is CASSTHDWGLAGGPYTGELFF. In DNA, the CDR3 is TGTGCCAGCAGCACACATGACTGGGGACTAGCGGGAGGGCCTTACACCGGGGAGCTGTTTTTT.

This chain links TRBV6-2 or TRBV6-3 with TRBJ2-3; TRBD2 is a possible D gene (5 bases). Trimming removed 4 bases at V and 3 bases at J, with 11 bases between. The CDR3 is made up of 14 amino acids. In germline, CDR1 is MNHEY, CDR2 SVGEGT. The CDR3 DNA sequence: TGTGCCAGCAGTTTTGCGGGTGGAACAGATACGCAGTATTTT. This translates into CASSFAGGTDTQYF.

The V and J genes are TRBV25-1 and TRBJ2-2, with D perhaps matching TRBD1 (5 bases). Germline assignment: CDR1 MGHDK and CDR2 SYGVNS. This CDR3 spans 16 amino acids. Between the trimmed V and J ends, which lost 1 base and 7 bases, there was a span of 16 bases. As DNA, the CDR3 is TGTGCCAGCAGTGAATCTCAGGCAGGGTTGGTCGGGGAGCTGTTTTTT. This encodes CASSESQAGLVGELFF.

This chain links TRBV5-1 with TRBJ2-7; TRBD2 matches 14 bases. The CDR3 extends over 17 amino acids. V gave up 4 bases and J gave up 1 base; unmatched junction bases: 7. In germline, CDR1 is SGHRS, CDR2 YFSETQ. CDR3 protein: CASSLGLAGDGSYEQYF. The CDR3 DNA sequence: TGCGCCAGCAGCCTGGGACTAGCGGGAGACGGGTCCTACGAGCAGTACTTC.

The rearrangement links TRBV7-7 to TRBJ2-2; D is ambiguous. Germline values: CDR1 SSHAT, CDR2 FNYEAQ (reference sequence). The CDR3 extends over 15 amino acids. Trimming pared 4 bases from V and 0 bases from J, leaving 9 bases between. CDR3 region: CASSSTPANTGELFF. As DNA, the CDR3 is TGTGCCAGCAGCTCGACTCCTGCGAACACCGGGGAGCTGTTTTTT.

The chain combines TRBV2 with TRBJ1-1; D gene ambiguous. Trimming took off 7 bases at V and 1 base at J, with 10 bases between the two ends. CDR1 is SNHLY and CDR2 is FYNNEI in the germline V gene. The CDR3 is 13 residues long. CDR3 region: CASTRVENTEAFF. For the CDR3, the DNA is TGTGCCAGCACTAGAGTTGAGAACACTGAAGCTTTCTTT. Full variable domain (missing parts from reference TRBV2 and TRBJ1-1): EPEVTQTPSHQVTQMGQEVILRCVPISNHLYFYWYRQILGQKVEFLVSFYNNEISEKSEIFDDQFSVERPDGSNFTLKIRSTKLEDSAMYFCASTRVENTEAFFGQGTRLTVV.

This rearrangement joins TRBV11-1 to TRBJ1-5, with 7 nucleotides matching TRBD1. V lost 5 bases, J lost 1 base, and 5 bases stayed unmatched. This CDR3 has 15 residues. Germline V gene data show CDR1 as SGHAT and CDR2 as FQDESV (reference sequence). CDR3 in DNA: TGTGCCAGCAGCGCAGGGGGAGCAAGCAATCAGCCCCAGCATTTT. This encodes CASSAGGASNQPQHF.

J is TRBJ1-5 and V is TRBV6-4, with TRBD1 as a possible D gene (5 bases). CDR3 length: 13 residues. The germline V gene encodes CDR1 MRHNA and CDR2 SNTAGT. Trimming left V 2 bases short and J 7 bases short, with 9 bases between. The CDR3 DNA sequence: TGTGCCAGCAGTGACCAGGGTACGCAGCCCCAGCATTTT. As protein: CASSDQGTQPQHF.

The chain recombines TRBV7-2 with TRBJ2-7, with D hard to call. This CDR3 has 15 amino acids. V lost 5 bases and J lost 3, with 17 bases in between. The germline CDR1 and CDR2 sequences are SGHTA and FQGNSA. For the CDR3, the DNA is TGTGCCAGCAGCGCTCTAGGTTCGAAAAGCTACGAGCAGTACTTC. Translation gives CASSALGSKSYEQYF.